The TCR beta chain described here comes from a study of blood T cells in healthy people across ages (dated by TCRdb to 2015 to 2017). Context from the whole study: In model experiments, template switching captured roughly one uniquely barcoded TCR beta cDNA molecule for every two T cells. Two additional independent replicas of 1 million unique cDNA reads from the same blood draw were analyzed for two donors (one aged 18 to 29 and one aged 80 or older). The study measured age-related changes in TCR beta repertoire diversity using deep sequencing normalized with unique cDNA molecular identifiers. The donors were split into four age groups: young (average about 16 years), middle-aged (39), aged (roughly 60) and long-lived (roughly 80). To avoid experimental bias, donors of different ages were randomly spread across the sequencing lanes. Overall study results and their limits: Observed TCR beta diversity per million T cells fell roughly linearly with age, and a significant reduction was already apparent by age roughly 41. Estimates of total diversity based on one million sequenced T cells were considered lower bounds and underestimates. Compared with the aged group, the long-lived group had more naive CD4+ T cells, fewer expanded clones and increased TCR diversity, suggesting age selection. Conclusive comparison of naive and antigen-experienced compartments was prevented by the profiling of bulk unsorted PBMCs. A strong correlation was found between observed TCR beta diversity and the percentage of naive T cells measured by flow cytometry. Because the CMV infection status of the donors was unknown, age-related changes in expanded clonotypes may potentially have been confounded.

Libraries were made using 5' RACE. Reads for this sample came from an Illumina HiSeq 2500. A second PCR of roughly 7 to 12 cycles was run with a J-beta primer mix and a sample-barcoded 5' primer. Each TCR beta cDNA molecule received a unique molecular identifier from a template-switch 5' adaptor carrying 12 random nucleotides. Each sample yielded at least 3 million CDR3-containing paired-end reads. First-strand cDNA was synthesized from all RNA with the Mint cDNA synthesis kit, primed by a TRBC-specific oligonucleotide. Following uracil-DNA glycosylase treatment, all cDNA underwent a first 18-cycle PCR with the universal primers M1SS and BC2_uni_R. The original methods were these. Each sample was normalized by randomly selecting 1 million high-quality reads, each carrying a distinct molecular identifier. Instead of being binned into consensus sequences, reads with shared molecular identifiers were discarded. MiTCR, with a Q25 quality threshold and the strictest error-elimination algorithm, was used for CDR3 identification, clonotype clustering and error correction. A nonparametric unseen species model using Euler transformation provided a lower-bound estimate of total TCR beta diversity. The public reads were reprocessed in TCRdb via fastp at Q25 and MiXCR, keeping in-frame beta chains. Rows matching on CDR3 protein sequence are summarized as one entry with the most common DNA and genes. It is TCRdb's table, rather than the study itself, that gives the V and J calls and clone size. The sample records roughly 800,000 distinct CDR3 sequences, 55% to 75% of which are singletons. Of the sample, approximately 21% falls within the top ten clones.

The donors were some 36 Caucasian individuals from Russia, aged roughly 6 to 90 years, who were systemically healthy. Roughly 11 milliliters of peripheral blood were drawn from each donor into EDTA-treated Vacutainer tubes. Ficoll-Paque density-gradient centrifugation was used to isolate PBMCs, with at least 6.5 million per sample. Total RNA was extracted from PBMCs with Trizol reagent, with at least 5 micrograms obtained per sample. For every donor, flow cytometry on a PBMC aliquot measured the percentage of naive CD45RAhigh/CD27high T cells. The V end gives up 6 bases and the J end 4 bases, leaving 9 bases in the junction not matched to a gene. For CDR1 and CDR2, the germline V gene (reference sequence) lists MNHEY and SMNVEV. The CDR3 has 17 amino acids, counting the end cysteine and phenylalanine. The sequence is cut down to CDR3 DNA, 51 bases in frame from base 1. In regard to this clonotype: Its antigen is still unknown. No base quality values were provided; no much bigger clone lies one nucleotide off.

The origin of this receptor is a young man in good health. The rearranged segments are TRBV27 and TRBJ2-1, with 13 bases matching TRBD2. The sample taken for sequencing was blood. The DNA reads as follows: TGTGCCAGCAGAAGACTAGCGGGGGGCCAATATTACAATGAGCAGTTCTTC. Translation gives CASRRLAGGQYYNEQFF.